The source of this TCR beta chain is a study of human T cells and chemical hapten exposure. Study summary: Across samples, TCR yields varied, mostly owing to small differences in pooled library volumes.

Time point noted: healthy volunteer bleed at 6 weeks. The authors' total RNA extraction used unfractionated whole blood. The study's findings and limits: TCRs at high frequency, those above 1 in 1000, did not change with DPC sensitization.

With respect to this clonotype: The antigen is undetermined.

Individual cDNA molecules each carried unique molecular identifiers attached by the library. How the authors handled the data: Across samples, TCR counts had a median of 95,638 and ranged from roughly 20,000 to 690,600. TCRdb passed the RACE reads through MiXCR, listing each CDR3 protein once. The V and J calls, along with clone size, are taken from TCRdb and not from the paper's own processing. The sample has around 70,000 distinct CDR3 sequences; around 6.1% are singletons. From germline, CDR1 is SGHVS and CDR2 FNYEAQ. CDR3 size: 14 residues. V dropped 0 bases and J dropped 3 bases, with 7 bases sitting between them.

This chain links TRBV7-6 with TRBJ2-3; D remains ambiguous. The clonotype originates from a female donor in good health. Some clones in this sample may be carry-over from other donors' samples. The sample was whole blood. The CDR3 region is CASSLAAMTDTQYF. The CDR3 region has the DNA TGTGCCAGCAGCTTAGCTGCCATGACAGATACGCAGTATTTT.